The clone carrying this T cell receptor beta chain was seen repeatedly, ten times or more. The target antigen is unknown. Researchers took RNA transcripts and amplified the TCR beta CDR3 regions from them. Carried out on the TCR CDR3, a first-round RT-PCR used the HTBI primer set. TCRdb used MiXCR to reprocess the multiplex PCR reads, holding one entry per CDR3 protein. The sample includes about 180,000 distinct CDR3 sequences, over 15% of them seen just once. The data originate from a study of T cells in Graves' hyperthyroidism and ophthalmopathy. Study at large: The initial diagnosis was the point when peripheral blood was collected, ahead of any treatment. Study-wide results and caveats: Blood also held most thyroid clonotypes expanded beyond 0.001.

CDR1 and CDR2 from the germline V gene are SGHTS and YDEGEE. Trimming cost V 2 bases and J 0 bases, with 9 bases left between them. The CDR3 is 15 residues long. The gene calls are TRBV5-8 and TRBJ1-5; D not resolved. This sequence originates from a woman in her forties or fifties with Graves' hyperthyroidism. The specimen was blood. CDR3 sequence: CASSFTDDSNQPQHF. The CDR3 bases are TGTGCCAGCAGCTTCACGGACGATAGCAATCAGCCCCAGCATTTT.